These T cell receptor beta chains were read from a single sample in a study of CD8+CD57+ T cells in acquired aplastic anemia. TCRdb used MiXCR to reprocess the reads, holding one entry per CDR3 protein. The table includes 450,000 to 600,000 distinct CDR3 sequences, roughly a third detected once. The sequenced material came from sorted CD4+, CD8+, or CD8+CD57+ T cells (not recorded which) from PBMCs. Receptor source: a human donor with aplastic anemia. The CDR3 runs from the conserved cysteine through the conserved F or W. The D gene is left open where the match is weak. Not every row has a clone size; where given, it reads once, few, many or a size class.

>TRBJ2-7|.|TRBD1|TRBV6-2/TRBV6-3
CATCVIPGQGYEQYF
TGTGCCACATGTGTAATTCCGGGACAGGGATACGAGCAGTACTTC
>TRBJ1-1|.|.|TRBV6-5
CASSYSGMTNTEAFF
TGTGCCAGCAGTTACTCGGGGATGACGAACACTGAAGCTTTCTTT
>TRBJ1-1|few|TRBD1|TRBV11-2
CASSSGQGFTEAFF
TGCGCCAGCAGCTCGGGACAGGGGTTCACTGAAGCTTTCTTT
>TRBJ2-7|.|TRBD2|TRBV20-1
CSAGMTSPRHEQYF
TGCAGTGCTGGAATGACTAGCCCTCGGCACGAGCAGTACTTC
>TRBJ1-6|.|.|TRBV2
CASLLPSGADNSPLHF
TGTGCCAGCTTATTACCATCGGGCGCGGATAATTCACCCCTCCACTTT
>TRBJ2-7|many|TRBD1|TRBV20-1
CSASVTTGGVGYEQYF
TGCAGTGCTAGTGTTACTACAGGGGGCGTAGGCTACGAGCAGTACTTC
>TRBJ1-2|.|.|TRBV10-3
CAISTGAGVSPGGYTF
TGTGCCATCAGCACCGGGGCAGGGGTAAGCCCAGGTGGCTACACCTTC
>TRBJ1-1|.|TRBD1|TRBV12-3/TRBV12-4
CASSLVGTGGTEASF
TGTGCCAGCAGTTTAGTTGGGACAGGGGGCACTGAAGCTTCCTTT
>TRBJ1-1|.|TRBD1|TRBV9
CASSEGKQGSTEAFF
TGTGCCAGCAGCGAGGGGAAACAGGGGAGCACTGAAGCTTTCTTT
>TRBJ2-1|many|.|TRBV7-2
CASSLRRYNEQFF
TGTGCCAGCAGCTTGCGCAGGTACAATGAGCAGTTCTTC